This TCR beta chain derives from a study of cytomegalovirus exposure and HLA in healthy donors. The overall study: Of roughly 360 genotyped donors, roughly 80% grouped in the Caucasian-associated ancestry cluster. General study results and limits: Most TCR sequences were rare, but some public TCRs occurred in many donors. In an earlier analysis, productive rearrangement rates for most beta V segments clustered near 87% or 30%.

As regards this clone: The antigen remains undetermined.

Trimming removed 0 bases from V and 6 bases from J; junction bases left unmatched: 8. CDR3 length: 17 residues. Germline V CDR1 and CDR2: ENHRY, SYGVKD. In the PCR, 60 Vbeta and 13 Jbeta primers were used. Per the authors' pipeline: Unique TCR beta chains totaled some 80 million in a later count, with approximately 10 million of them shared. Libraries were prepared by immunoSEQ multiplex PCR; TCRdb keeps only in-frame clonotypes and omits some of them. Clone size and the V and J calls come from that table; the DNA yielded D and trimming. The profile covers some 100,000 clones, with 84% appearing a single time and about 1.1% taken by the ten largest.

The clonotype originates from a woman between 18 and 30 years old in good health and CMV-seronegative. The sequenced sample consisted of PBMCs. The chain couples TRBV10-3 to TRBJ2-1; the match to TRBD2 covers 10 bases. The CDR3: CAISESVWTSGRNEQFF. The CDR3 DNA is TGTGCCATCAGTGAGTCGGTGTGGACTAGCGGTCGCAATGAGCAGTTCTTC.